This T cell receptor beta chain was retrieved from a study of control samples from healthy donors and cancer patients. The junction had 3 bases not matched to a gene; V was cut back by 3 bases and J by 4 bases. From germline, CDR1 is ENHRY and CDR2 SYGVKD. This CDR3 is 14 amino acids long. This clone was seen only once. TCRdb's copy holds only in-frame clones and misses some; the assay was immunoSEQ multiplex PCR. The sample has roughly 100,000 clones, roughly nine tenths seen once; the top ten hold about 1.3%. The TCR sequence derives from a woman in her fifties or sixties in good health. This chain links TRBV10-3 with TRBJ2-3, with 8 bases fitting TRBD1. The sample taken for sequencing was blood. The CDR3 protein is CAISERGQADTQYF. As DNA, the CDR3 is TGTGCCATCAGTGAAAGGGGACAGGCAGATACGCAGTATTTT.